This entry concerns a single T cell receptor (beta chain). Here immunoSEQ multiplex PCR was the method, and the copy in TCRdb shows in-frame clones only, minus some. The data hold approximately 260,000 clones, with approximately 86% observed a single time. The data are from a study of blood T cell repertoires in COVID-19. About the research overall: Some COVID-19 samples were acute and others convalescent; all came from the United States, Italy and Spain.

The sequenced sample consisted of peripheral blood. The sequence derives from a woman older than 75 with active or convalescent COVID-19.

The CDR3 bases are TGTGCCAGCTCACCCCAGGGGAACTCCTATAATTCACCCCTCCACTTT. Protein: CASSPQGNSYNSPLHF. The genes are TRBV18 and TRBJ1-6; D perhaps matches TRBD1 (6 bases). The CDR3 has 16 amino acids. Germline CDR1 and CDR2: KGHSH and LQKENI. The V end was cut by 3 bases, the J end by 0 bases, with 9 bases between.